The text below deals with one T cell receptor (beta chain). Sequencing used immunoSEQ multiplex PCR; TCRdb keeps in-frame clones, though not all of them. The sample shows 350,000 to 450,000 clones, more than 80% of them seen only once. These data are taken from a study of blood T cell repertoires in COVID-19. The clonotype comes from a man aged 35 to 55 with acute or convalescent COVID-19. Sequencing input: peripheral blood.

CDR3 loop: CASSRRQFSPLHF. The CDR3 nucleotides read TGTGCCAGCAGTCGCCGACAGTTCTCACCCCTCCACTTT. The chain is built from TRBV6-5 and TRBJ1-6; D possibly corresponds to TRBD1 (5 bases). Germline-derived CDR1 and CDR2 are MNHEY and SVGAGI. V dropped 5 bases and J dropped 10 bases, with 12 bases sitting between them. The CDR3 covers 13 residues.